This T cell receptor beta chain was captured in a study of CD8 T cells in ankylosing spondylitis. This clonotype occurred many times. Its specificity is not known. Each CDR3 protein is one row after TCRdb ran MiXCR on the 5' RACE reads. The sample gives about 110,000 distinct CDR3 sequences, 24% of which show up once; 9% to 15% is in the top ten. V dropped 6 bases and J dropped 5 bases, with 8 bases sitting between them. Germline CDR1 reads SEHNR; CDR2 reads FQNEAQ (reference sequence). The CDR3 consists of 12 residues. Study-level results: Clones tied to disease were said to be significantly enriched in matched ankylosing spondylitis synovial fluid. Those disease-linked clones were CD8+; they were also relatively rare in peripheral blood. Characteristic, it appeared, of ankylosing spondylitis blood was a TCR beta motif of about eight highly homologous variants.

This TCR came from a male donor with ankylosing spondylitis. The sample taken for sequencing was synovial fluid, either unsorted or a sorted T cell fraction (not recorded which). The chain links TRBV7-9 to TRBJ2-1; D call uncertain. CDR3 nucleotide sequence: TGTGCCAGCAGTCTGGGTGACAATGAGCAGTTCTTC. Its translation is CASSLGDNEQFF.